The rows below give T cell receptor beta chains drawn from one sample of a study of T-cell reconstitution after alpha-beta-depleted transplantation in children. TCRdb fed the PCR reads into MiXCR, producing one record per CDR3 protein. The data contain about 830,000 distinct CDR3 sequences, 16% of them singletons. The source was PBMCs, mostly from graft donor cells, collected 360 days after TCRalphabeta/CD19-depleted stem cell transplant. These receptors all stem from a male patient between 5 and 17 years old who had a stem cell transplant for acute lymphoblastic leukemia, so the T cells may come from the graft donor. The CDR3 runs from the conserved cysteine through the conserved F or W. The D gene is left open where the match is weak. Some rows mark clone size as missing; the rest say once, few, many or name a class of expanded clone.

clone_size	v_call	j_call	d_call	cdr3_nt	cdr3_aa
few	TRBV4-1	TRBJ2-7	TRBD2	TGCGCCAGCAGCCAACCGGGACTAGCGGCCTTAGAGCAGTACTTC	CASSQPGLAALEQYF
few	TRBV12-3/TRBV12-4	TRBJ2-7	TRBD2	TGTGCCAGCAGTTTTCGGGGGAGGGCCCCCTACGAGCAGTACTTC	CASSFRGRAPYEQYF
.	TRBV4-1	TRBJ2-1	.	TGCGCCAGCAGCCAAGATGCGGGATGGGAGGGGGGAAACTTC	CASSQDAGWEGGNF
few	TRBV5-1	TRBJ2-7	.	TGCGCCAGCAGCTTGGCTTCGGGTCACGAGCAGTACTTC	CASSLASGHEQYF
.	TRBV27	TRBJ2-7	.	TGTGCCAGCAGTTTTCGGGACGCCTTTTACGAGCAGTACTTC	CASSFRDAFYEQYF
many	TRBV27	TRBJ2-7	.	TGTGCCAGCAGTTTACGTCTTTTCTCCTACGAGCAGTACTTC	CASSLRLFSYEQYF
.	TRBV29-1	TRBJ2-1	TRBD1	TGCAGCTCTAGGGGGACAGGGTATAATGAGCAGTTCTTC	CSSRGTGYNEQFF
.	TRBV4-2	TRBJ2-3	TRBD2	TGTGCCAGCGGTGGACTAGCGGGAGCAAGGGGATCTAGCACAGATACGCAGTATTTT	CASGGLAGARGSSTDTQYF
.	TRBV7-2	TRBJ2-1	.	TGTGCCAGCAGCTCCTTTAACTACAATGAGCAGTTCTTC	CASSSFNYNEQFF
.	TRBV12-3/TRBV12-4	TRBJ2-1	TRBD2	TGTGCCAGCAGTTCAAGTAAATGGAGCGGGGAACGGGGGGGGCAGTTCTTC	CASSSSKWSGERGGQFF
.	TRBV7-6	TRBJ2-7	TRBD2	TGTGCCAGCAGCACTCCACTAGCGGGCTACGAGCAGTACTTC	CASSTPLAGYEQYF
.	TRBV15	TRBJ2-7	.	TGTGCCACCAGCAGAGCTGGGCCCTACGAGCAGTACTTC	CATSRAGPYEQYF
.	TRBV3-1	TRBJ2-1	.	TGTGCCAGCAGCCAAGGGATTCGGACCTCCTACAATGAGCAGTTCTTC	CASSQGIRTSYNEQFF
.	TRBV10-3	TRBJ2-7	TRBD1	TGTGCCATCAGTTACGGACAGGGTCCTGCCTACGAGCAGTACTTC	CAISYGQGPAYEQYF
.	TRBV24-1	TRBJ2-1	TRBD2	TGTGCCACCAGTGAACGGGGACTAGCGGGAGGTAATGAGCAGTTCTTC	CATSERGLAGGNEQFF
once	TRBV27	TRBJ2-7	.	TGTGCCAGCAGTTTTTACGGAACCGATCCCTCCTACGAGCAGTACTTC	CASSFYGTDPSYEQYF
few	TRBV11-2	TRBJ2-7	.	TGTGCCAGCAGCTTGTACGGGGTCGGGTCCTACGAGCAGTACTTC	CASSLYGVGSYEQYF
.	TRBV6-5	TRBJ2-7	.	TGTGCCAGCAGAATACTCCAGGGATACTCCTACGAGCAGTACTTC	CASRILQGYSYEQYF
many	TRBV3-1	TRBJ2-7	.	TGTGCCAGCAGCCTCGGCCCGGGTTCCTACGAGCAGTACTTC	CASSLGPGSYEQYF
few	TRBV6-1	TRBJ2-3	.	TGTGCCAGCGTCGGGACGGGGAGCACAGATACGCAGTATTTT	CASVGTGSTDTQYF
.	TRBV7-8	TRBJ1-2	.	TGTGCCAGCAGCTTCAGATTCCCGGGAGACTATGGCTACACCTTC	CASSFRFPGDYGYTF
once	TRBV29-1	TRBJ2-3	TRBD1	TGCAGCGTTCTGGACAGGGAGGCAGATACGCAGTATTTT	CSVLDREADTQYF
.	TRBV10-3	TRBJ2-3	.	TGTCCCATCAGTATCGGGACCCCCAGAGGTACGCAGTATTTT	CPISIGTPRGTQYF
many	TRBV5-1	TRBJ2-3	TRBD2	TGCGCCAGCAGCTTAGGACTAGTCCAGGGCACAGATACGCAGTATTTT	CASSLGLVQGTDTQYF
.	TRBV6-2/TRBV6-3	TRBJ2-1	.	TGTGCCAGCAGAGACGTGAATCAGTTCTTC	CASRDVNQFF
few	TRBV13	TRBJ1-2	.	TGTGCCAGCACCTTGGGAAACTATGGCTACACCTTC	CASTLGNYGYTF
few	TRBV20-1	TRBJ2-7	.	TGCAGTGCTAGCCCCTTTAGCGGCTCTACCTACGAGCAGTACTTC	CSASPFSGSTYEQYF
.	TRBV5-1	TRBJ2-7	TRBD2	TGCGCCAGCAGCTTAGCGGGAGGATTCGACGAGCAGTACTTC	CASSLAGGFDEQYF
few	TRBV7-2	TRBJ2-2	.	TGTGCCAGCAGCCCACCATCGACTAGAGTGGCCGGGGAGCTGTTTTTT	CASSPPSTRVAGELFF
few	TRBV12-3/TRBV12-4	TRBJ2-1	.	TGTGCCAGCAGTACTCCGGGACTCTCCTACAATGAGCAGTTCTTC	CASSTPGLSYNEQFF
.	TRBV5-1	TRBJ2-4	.	TGCGCCAGCAGCTTGGATCTTCCCGGGCACATTCAGTACTTC	CASSLDLPGHIQYF
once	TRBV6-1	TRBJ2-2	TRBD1	TGTGCCAGCAGTCAAAGGGGGCGCCCCACCGGGGAGCTGTTTTTT	CASSQRGRPTGELFF
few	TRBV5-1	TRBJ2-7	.	TGCGCCAGCAGCTTGACCGGGGGCCTCAGCTCCTACGAGCAGTACTTC	CASSLTGGLSSYEQYF
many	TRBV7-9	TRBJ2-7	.	TGTGCCAGCAGCTTAAACGGTGGGCCCCGGGAAGAGCAGTACTTC	CASSLNGGPREEQYF
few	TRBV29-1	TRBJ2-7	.	TGCAGCGTTGGGCCAGTCTACGAGCAGTACTTC	CSVGPVYEQYF
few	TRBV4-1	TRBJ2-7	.	TGCGCCAGCAGTCCTGGACGGGACTACGAGCAGTACTTC	CASSPGRDYEQYF
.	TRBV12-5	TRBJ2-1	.	TGTGCTAGTGGTTTCACTTTAAATGAGCAGTTCTTC	CASGFTLNEQFF
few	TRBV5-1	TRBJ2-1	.	TGCGCCAGCTGCGGGACGGGCCCCTACAATGAGCAGTTCTTC	CASCGTGPYNEQFF
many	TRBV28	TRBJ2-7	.	TGTGCCAGCAGTTTAACAGGGCTCCCCTACGAGCAGTACTTC	CASSLTGLPYEQYF
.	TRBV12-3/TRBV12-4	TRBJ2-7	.	TGTGCCAGCAGTTCCCCACAGGGTTGGCCCTACGAGCAGTACTTC	CASSSPQGWPYEQYF
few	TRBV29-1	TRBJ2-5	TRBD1	TGCAGCGTTGTAGGGGGGTCCGGTGGACAGGGCCAACCCAGTGAGACCCAGTACTTC	CSVVGGSGGQGQPSETQYF
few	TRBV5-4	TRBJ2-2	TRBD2	TGTGCCAGCAGCCTGGGACTAGCGGGAGTTAACACCGGGGAGCTGTTTTTT	CASSLGLAGVNTGELFF
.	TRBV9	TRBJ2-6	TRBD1	TGTGCCAGCAGCCCACGGGACAGGGGGCTGAATTCTGGGGCCAACGTCCTGACTTTC	CASSPRDRGLNSGANVLTF
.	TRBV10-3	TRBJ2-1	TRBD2	TGTGCCACCAGGGGACTAGCGGACAATGAGCAGTTCTTC	CATRGLADNEQFF
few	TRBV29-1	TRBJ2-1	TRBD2	TGCAGCGTTGAAGGGAGCGGGAGCTCCTCCTACAATGAGCAGTTCTTC	CSVEGSGSSSYNEQFF
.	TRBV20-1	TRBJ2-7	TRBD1	TGCAGTGCTAGAGGACAGGGTAGGACCTACGAGCAGTACTTC	CSARGQGRTYEQYF
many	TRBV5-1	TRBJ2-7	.	TGCGCCAGCAGCTTCCTTGCGGGGTCCTACGAGCAGTACTTC	CASSFLAGSYEQYF